The sequence of this T cell receptor (beta chain) was determined in a study of spatial heterogeneity in lung cancer. The germline V and J ends were trimmed by 5 bases and 10 bases, with 14 bases remaining between them. CDR1 is SGHTA and CDR2 is FQGNSA in the germline V gene. The CDR3 sequence is 12 residues long. TCRdb ran MiXCR on the 5' RACE reads and lists one entry per CDR3 protein. In the table there are roughly 15,000 distinct CDR3 sequences, approximately 6% of which are singletons. This clonotype was recorded at least ten times. Described time point: blood at routine non-recurrence follow-up after resection.

The clonotype originates from a male donor with early-stage non-small cell lung cancer. The input for sequencing was PBMCs, taken at follow-up. The rearrangement joins TRBV7-2 to TRBJ1-1; D uncertain. DNA of the CDR3: TGTGCCAGCAGCCCAGGCACTCTGGGAGCTTTCTTT. It codes for CASSPGTLGAFF.